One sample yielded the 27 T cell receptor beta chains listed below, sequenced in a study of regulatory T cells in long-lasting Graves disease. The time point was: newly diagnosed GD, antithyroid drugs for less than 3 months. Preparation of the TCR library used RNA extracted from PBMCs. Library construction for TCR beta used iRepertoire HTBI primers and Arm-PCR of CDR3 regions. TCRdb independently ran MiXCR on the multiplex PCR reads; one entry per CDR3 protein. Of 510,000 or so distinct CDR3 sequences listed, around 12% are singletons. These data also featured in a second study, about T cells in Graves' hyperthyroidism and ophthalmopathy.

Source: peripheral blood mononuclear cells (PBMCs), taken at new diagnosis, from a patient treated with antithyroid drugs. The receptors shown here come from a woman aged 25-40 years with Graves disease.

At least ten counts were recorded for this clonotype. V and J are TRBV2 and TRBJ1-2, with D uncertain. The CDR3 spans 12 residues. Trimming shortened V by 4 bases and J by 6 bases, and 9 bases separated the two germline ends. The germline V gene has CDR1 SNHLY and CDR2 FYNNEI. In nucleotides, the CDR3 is TGTGCCAGCAGTGCACAGAGTAATGGCTACACCTTC. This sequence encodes CASSAQSNGYTF.

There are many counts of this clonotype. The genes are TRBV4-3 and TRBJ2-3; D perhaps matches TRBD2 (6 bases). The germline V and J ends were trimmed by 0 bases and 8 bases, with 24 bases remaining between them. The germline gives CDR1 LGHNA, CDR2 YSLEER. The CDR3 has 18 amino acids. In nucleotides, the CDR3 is TGCGCCAGCAGCCAAGAGCTTTCTGCGGGCAGGGTGGGAGGTACGCAGTATTTT. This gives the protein CASSQELSAGRVGGTQYF.

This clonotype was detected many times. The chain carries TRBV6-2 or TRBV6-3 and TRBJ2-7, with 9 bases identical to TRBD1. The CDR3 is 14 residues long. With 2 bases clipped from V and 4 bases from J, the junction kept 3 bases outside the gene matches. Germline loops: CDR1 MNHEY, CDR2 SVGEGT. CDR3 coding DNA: TGTGCCAGCAGTTACGGGGACAGGGTTTACGAGCAGTACTTC. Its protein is CASSYGDRVYEQYF.

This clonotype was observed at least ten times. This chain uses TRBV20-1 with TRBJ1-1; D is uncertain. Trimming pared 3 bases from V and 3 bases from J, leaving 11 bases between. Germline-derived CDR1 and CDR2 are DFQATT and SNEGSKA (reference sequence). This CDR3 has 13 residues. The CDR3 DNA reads TGCAGTGCTAGTCATGACGGTGACACTGAAGCTTTCTTT. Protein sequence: CSASHDGDTEAFF.

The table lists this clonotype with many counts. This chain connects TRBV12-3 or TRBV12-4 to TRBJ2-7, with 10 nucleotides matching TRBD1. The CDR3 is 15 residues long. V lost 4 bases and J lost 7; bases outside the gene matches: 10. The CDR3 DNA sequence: TGTGCCAGCAGTTCCCATGGGACAGGGGAAAATGAGCAGTACTTC. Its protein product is CASSSHGTGENEQYF.

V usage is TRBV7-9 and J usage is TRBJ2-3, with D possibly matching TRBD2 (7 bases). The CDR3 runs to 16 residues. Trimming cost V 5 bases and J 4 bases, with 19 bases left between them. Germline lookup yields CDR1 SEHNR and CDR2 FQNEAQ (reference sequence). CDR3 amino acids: CASSPPRGGWADTQYF. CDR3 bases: TGTGCCAGCAGCCCCCCTAGGGGGGGTTGGGCAGATACGCAGTATTTT.

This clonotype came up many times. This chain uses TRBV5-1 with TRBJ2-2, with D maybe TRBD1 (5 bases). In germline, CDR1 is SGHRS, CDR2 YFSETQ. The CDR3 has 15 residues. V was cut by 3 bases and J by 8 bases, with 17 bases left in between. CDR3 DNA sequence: TGCGCCAGCAGCTCCCAGGCCCCAGGGTCTGGGGAGCTGTTTTTT. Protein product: CASSSQAPGSGELFF.

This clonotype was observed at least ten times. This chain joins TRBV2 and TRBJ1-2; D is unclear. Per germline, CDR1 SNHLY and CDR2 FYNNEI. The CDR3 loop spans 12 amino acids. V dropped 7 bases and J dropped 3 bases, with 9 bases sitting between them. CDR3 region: CASIKWDYGYTF. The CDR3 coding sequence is TGTGCCAGCATCAAGTGGGACTATGGCTACACCTTC.

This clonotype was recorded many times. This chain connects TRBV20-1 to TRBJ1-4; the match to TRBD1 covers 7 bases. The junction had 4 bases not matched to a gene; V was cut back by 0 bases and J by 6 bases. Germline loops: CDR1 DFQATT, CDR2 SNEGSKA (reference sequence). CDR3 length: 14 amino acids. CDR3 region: CSARDSGTDEKLFF. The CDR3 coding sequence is TGCAGTGCTAGAGATAGCGGGACAGATGAAAAACTGTTTTTT.

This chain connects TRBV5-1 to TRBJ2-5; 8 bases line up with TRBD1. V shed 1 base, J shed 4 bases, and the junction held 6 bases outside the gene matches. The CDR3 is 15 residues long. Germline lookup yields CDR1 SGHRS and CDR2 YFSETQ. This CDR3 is CASSLTGGRGETQYF. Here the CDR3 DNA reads TGCGCCAGCAGCTTGACAGGGGGGCGAGGAGAGACCCAGTACTTC.

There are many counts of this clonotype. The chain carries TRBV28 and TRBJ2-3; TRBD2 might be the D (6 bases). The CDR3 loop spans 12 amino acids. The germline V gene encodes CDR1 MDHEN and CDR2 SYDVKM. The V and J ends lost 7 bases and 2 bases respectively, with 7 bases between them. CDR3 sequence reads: CASKDYTDTQYF. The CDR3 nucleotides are TGTGCCAGCAAGGACTACACAGATACGCAGTATTTT.

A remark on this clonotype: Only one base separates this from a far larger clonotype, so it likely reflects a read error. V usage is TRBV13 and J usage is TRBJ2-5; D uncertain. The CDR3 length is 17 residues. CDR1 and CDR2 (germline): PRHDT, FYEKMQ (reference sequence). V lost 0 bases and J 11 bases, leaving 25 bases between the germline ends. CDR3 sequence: CASSLGPEVSSYNEQYF. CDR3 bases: TGTGCCAGCAGCTTAGGTCCAGAGGTTAGCTCCTACAATGAGCAGTACTTC.

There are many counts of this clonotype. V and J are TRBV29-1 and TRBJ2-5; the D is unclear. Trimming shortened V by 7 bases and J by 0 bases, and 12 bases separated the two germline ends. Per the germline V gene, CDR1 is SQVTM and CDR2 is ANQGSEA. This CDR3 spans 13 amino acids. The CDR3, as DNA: TGCAGCGCCGCCGCGGTGAACCAAGAGACCCAGTACTTC. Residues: CSAAAVNQETQYF.

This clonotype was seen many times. The CDR3 DNA follows: TGTGCCAGCAGGACAGGGGGCTGGGGTGAGCAGTTCTTC. The encoded protein is CASRTGGWGEQFF. The V call is TRBV2, the J call TRBJ2-1; 10 positions agree with TRBD1. V was pared by 6 bases and J by 9 bases, with 5 bases of the junction left unmatched. In germline, CDR1 is SNHLY, CDR2 FYNNEI. The CDR3 covers 13 residues.

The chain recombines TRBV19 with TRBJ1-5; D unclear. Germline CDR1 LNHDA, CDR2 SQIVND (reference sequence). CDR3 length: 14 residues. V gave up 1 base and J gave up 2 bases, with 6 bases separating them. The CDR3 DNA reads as TGTGCCAGTAGTATAGTGATGGGCAATCAGCCCCAGCATTTT. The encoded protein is CASSIVMGNQPQHF.

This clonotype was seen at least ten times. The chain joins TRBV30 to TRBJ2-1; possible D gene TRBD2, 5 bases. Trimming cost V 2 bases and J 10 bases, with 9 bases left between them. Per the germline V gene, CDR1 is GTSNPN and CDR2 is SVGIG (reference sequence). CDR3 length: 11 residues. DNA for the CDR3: TGTGCCTGGAGTCGAGGGTACGAGCAGTTCTTC. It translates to CAWSRGYEQFF.

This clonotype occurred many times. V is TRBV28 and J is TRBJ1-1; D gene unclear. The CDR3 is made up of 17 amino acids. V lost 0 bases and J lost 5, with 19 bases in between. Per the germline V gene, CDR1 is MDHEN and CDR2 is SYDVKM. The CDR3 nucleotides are TGTGCCAGCAGTTTATGGGGGAAGGGAGGGCGGGGTACTGAAGCTTTCTTT. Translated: CASSLWGKGGRGTEAFF.

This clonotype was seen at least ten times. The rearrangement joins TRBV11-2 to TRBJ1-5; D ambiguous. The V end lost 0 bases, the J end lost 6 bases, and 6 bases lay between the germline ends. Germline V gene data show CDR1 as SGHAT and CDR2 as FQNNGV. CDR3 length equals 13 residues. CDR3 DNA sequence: TGTGCCAGCAGCTTAGATCTGGGTCAGCCCCAGCATTTT. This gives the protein CASSLDLGQPQHF. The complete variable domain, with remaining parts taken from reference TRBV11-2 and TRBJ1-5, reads EAGVAQSPRYKIIEKRQSVAFWCNPISGHATLYWYQQILGQGPKLLIQFQNNGVVDDSQLPKDRFSAERLKGVDSTLKIQPAKLEDSAVYLCASSLDLGQPQHFGDGTRLSIL.

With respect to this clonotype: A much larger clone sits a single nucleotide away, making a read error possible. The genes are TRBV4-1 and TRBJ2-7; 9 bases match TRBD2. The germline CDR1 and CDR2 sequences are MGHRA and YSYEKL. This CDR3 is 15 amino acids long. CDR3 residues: CASSLGAGGVDEQCF. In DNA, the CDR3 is TGCGCCAGCAGCCTTGGAGCGGGAGGAGTGGACGAGCAGTGCTTC.

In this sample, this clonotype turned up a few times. CDR3 sequence reads: CAWSVGGSLYEQYF. The CDR3 DNA follows: TGTGCCTGGAGTGTCGGGGGGAGTCTCTACGAGCAGTACTTC. The chain carries TRBV30 and TRBJ2-7; 7 bases align to TRBD2. V shed 0 bases, J shed 3 bases, and the junction held 5 bases outside the gene matches. The CDR3 is 14 amino acids. The germline CDR1 and CDR2 sequences are GTSNPN and SVGIG (reference sequence).

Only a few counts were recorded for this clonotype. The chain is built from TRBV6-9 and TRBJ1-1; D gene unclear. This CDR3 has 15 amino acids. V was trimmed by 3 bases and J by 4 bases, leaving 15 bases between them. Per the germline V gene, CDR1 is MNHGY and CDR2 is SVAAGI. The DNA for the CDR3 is TGTGCCAGCAGTTACGGGCAGCCGACGGGCACTGAAGCTTTCTTT. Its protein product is CASSYGQPTGTEAFF.

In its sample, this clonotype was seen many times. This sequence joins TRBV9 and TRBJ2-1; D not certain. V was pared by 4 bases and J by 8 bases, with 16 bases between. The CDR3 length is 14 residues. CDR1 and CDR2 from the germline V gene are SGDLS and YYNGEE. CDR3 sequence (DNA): TGTGCCAGCAGCACCCCCGAGGTAGAGGATGAGCAGTTCTTC. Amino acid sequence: CASSTPEVEDEQFF.

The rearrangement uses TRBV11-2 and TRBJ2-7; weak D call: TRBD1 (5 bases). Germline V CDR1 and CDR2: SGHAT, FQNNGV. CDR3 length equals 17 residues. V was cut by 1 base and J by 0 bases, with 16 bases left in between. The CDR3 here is CASSLGLETDSSYEQYF. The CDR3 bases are TGTGCCAGCAGCTTAGGGCTCGAGACCGACAGCTCCTACGAGCAGTACTTC.

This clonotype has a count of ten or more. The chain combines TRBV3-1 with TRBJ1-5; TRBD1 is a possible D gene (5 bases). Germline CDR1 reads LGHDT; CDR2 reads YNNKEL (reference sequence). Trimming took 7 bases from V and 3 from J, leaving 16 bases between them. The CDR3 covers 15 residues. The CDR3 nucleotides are TGTGCCAGCAAACGGGGCCCCATGTTCAATCAGCCCCAGCATTTT. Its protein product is CASKRGPMFNQPQHF.

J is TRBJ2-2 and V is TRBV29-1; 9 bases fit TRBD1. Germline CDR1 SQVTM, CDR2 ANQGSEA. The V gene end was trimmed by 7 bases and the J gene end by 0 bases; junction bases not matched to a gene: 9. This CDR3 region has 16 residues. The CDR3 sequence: CSASPGQGTNTGELFF. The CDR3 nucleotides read TGCAGCGCCTCTCCGGGACAGGGCACGAACACCGGGGAGCTGTTTTTT.

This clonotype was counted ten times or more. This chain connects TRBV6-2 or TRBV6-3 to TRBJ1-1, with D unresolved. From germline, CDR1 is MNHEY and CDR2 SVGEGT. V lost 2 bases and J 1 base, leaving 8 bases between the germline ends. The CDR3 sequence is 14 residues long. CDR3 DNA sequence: TGTGCCAGCAGTTACAAATGGGGGAACACTGAAGCTTTCTTT. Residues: CASSYKWGNTEAFF.

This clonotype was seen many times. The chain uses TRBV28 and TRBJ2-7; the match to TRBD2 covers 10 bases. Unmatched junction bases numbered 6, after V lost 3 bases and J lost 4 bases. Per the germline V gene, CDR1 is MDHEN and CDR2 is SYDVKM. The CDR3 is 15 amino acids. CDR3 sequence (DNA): TGTGCCAGCAGTTTCCCTAGCGGGAGTAGTTACGAGCAGTACTTC. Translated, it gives CASSFPSGSSYEQYF. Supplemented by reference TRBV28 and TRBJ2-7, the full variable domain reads DVKVTQSSRYLVKRTGEKVFLECVQDMDHENMFWYRQDPGLGLRLIYFSYDVKMKEKGDIPEGYSVSREKKERFSLILESASTNQTSMYLCASSFPSGSSYEQYFGPGTRLTVT.